Listed below are T cell receptor beta chains from one sample, sequenced in a study of T cells in Graves' hyperthyroidism and ophthalmopathy. TCRdb itself ran the multiplex PCR reads through MiXCR, one entry per CDR3 protein. The data contain approximately 330,000 distinct CDR3 sequences, 21% of them singletons. Material: blood. The receptor source for this set is a woman aged 50 to 60 with Graves' hyperthyroidism. Both conserved end residues are part of each CDR3. The order of the fields is D gene, V gene, J gene, CDR3 protein. D genes are given only for firm matches.

>TRBD1|TRBV20-1|TRBJ2-1
CSASTLGQGTNEQFF
>TRBD2|TRBV4-1|TRBJ2-1
CASNLGVAGVGKNEQFF
>.|TRBV28|TRBJ1-5
CASSLTAVIGNQPQHF
>TRBD1|TRBV9|TRBJ1-3
CASSVGPADRGPGNTIYF
>TRBD1|TRBV9|TRBJ1-1
CASSGSGGTEAFF
>TRBD2|TRBV3-1|TRBJ2-3
CASSQDAAGTSTDTQYF
>.|TRBV27|TRBJ2-2
CASSLVSAYTGELFF
>.|TRBV6-2/TRBV6-3|TRBJ2-3
CASIRGGKATQYF
>TRBD2|TRBV12-3/TRBV12-4|TRBJ2-3
CASSGLAGGLRNTQYF
>.|TRBV30|TRBJ1-2
CAWDPGYGYTF
>TRBD1|TRBV7-6|TRBJ2-7
CASSGEGRGREQYF
>TRBD1|TRBV29-1|TRBJ2-7
CSVRGWYRGEGKAYEQYF
>.|TRBV6-1|TRBJ1-5
CASSEEVLPQPQHF
>.|TRBV7-6|TRBJ2-3
CASSRPGLETDTQYF